This T cell receptor beta chain was sequenced during a study of tumor-infiltrating lymphocytes in primary liver carcinoma. In the study overall: About 3.65 to 7.5 million productive TCRbeta reads were obtained from the samples, with similar numbers across tissue types. Points from the study as a whole: There were only about 7.5-25% of top clones found in all five tumor regions.

A constant-region primer primed TCR beta cDNA synthesis from 500 to 550 ng of total RNA. Three rounds of nested multiplex PCR with slightly modified ARM-PCR produced TCR beta libraries. MiXCR, applied by TCRdb to the multiplex PCR reads, yields one record per CDR3 protein. The data contain 100,000 to 150,000 distinct CDR3 sequences, 55% to 75% of them singletons. From unsorted bulk tissue weighing roughly 17-32 mg, DNA and RNA were co-extracted. The study enrolled treatment-naive patients with chronic HBV infection. Viable tumor cells exceeded 85% in all tumor samples. As for this clonotype: Its target is unknown.

The sequenced sample was liver tumor tissue from sampling region 3. Subset given: tumor region T3, left-lateral pole. This receptor was taken from a woman aged 55-69 years with primary liver carcinoma and hepatitis B virus infection.

CDR3 region: CSVIRLDEQFF. The CDR3 nucleotides read TGCAGCGTTATTCGTTTAGATGAGCAGTTCTTC. The chain links TRBV29-1 to TRBJ2-1; D gene uncertain. Germline CDR1 reads SQVTM; CDR2 reads ANQGSEA. V was pared by 5 bases and J by 8 bases, with 10 bases between. This CDR3 has 11 amino acids.